Reported below is one T cell receptor beta chain. As yet, its antigen is unknown. Anyone with autoimmune disease history or systemic immunosuppression was excluded. The entry originates in a study of OX40 agonist ivuxolimab in advanced cancers. The wider study: Antecedent anti-PD-1, anti-PD-L1 or anti-CTLA-4 therapy was permissible, with around 40% having received some. Study results and limitations: Clonal expansion from baseline to week 6 occurred in both CD4+ and CD8+ T cells. Relative to CD4+, CD8+ T cells held more expanded clones on average.

The germline V gene has CDR1 SGHRS and CDR2 YFSETQ. V gave up 3 bases and J gave up 0 bases, with 4 bases separating them. This CDR3 spans 13 amino acids. Here immunoSEQ multiplex PCR was the method, and the copy in TCRdb shows in-frame clones only, minus some. This table has about 60,000 clones, roughly 90% appearing once. The chain combines TRBV5-1 with TRBJ1-5; D is unclear. The TCR sequence derives from an adult with an advanced solid tumor such as melanoma, head and neck, liver or kidney cancer. Specimen: CD4+ or CD8+ T cells sorted from blood, collected in a trial of the OX40 agonist ivuxolimab. CDR3 in amino acids: CASSWDSNQPQHF. Written as DNA, the CDR3 is TGCGCCAGCAGCTGGGATAGCAATCAGCCCCAGCATTTT.